What follows are 25 T cell receptor beta chains derived from one specimen sequenced in a study of control samples from healthy donors and cancer patients. Repertoires were generated with immunoSEQ multiplex PCR, while TCRdb's copy carries only in-frame clones and drops some. Altogether 90,000 to 150,000 clones are present, around 88% being singletons, with the ten largest covering around 3.3%. The sequencing sample was made of blood. The receptors derive from a man aged 35 to 55 in good health.

V is TRBV6-6 and J is TRBJ2-7; 7 nucleotides match TRBD1. The germline gives CDR1 MNHNY, CDR2 SVGAGI (reference sequence). The CDR3 length is 15 residues. V was pared by 3 bases and J by 2 bases, with 7 bases of the junction left unmatched. The CDR3 DNA reads as TGTGCCAGCAGTTATGACCGGGACAGCACCTACGAGCAGTACTTC. Translated: CASSYDRDSTYEQYF.

The genes are TRBV5-4 and TRBJ2-2; D remains unclear. Germline-derived CDR1 and CDR2 are SGHNT and YYREEE (reference sequence). The ends were cut back, 4 bases at V and 6 bases at J, with 13 bases in the middle. This CDR3 spans 14 amino acids. This CDR3 reads CASSPKTSPGELFF. DNA of the CDR3: TGTGCCAGCAGCCCTAAAACCTCCCCCGGGGAGCTGTTTTTT.

The V call is TRBV2, the J call TRBJ1-2; 9 nucleotides align to TRBD1. Germline lookup yields CDR1 SNHLY and CDR2 FYNNEI. The length of the CDR3 is 12 residues. The junction had 3 bases not matched to a gene; V was cut back by 6 bases and J by 7 bases. The CDR3: CASRTDRGGYTF. CDR3 coding DNA: TGTGCCAGCAGGACGGACAGGGGTGGCTACACCTTC.

This clone appeared once. V and J are TRBV24-1 and TRBJ1-1; D ambiguous. Germline V CDR1 and CDR2: KGHDR, SFDVKD. V lost 1 base and J 5 bases, leaving 4 bases between the germline ends. The CDR3 runs to 12 residues. For the CDR3, the DNA is TGTGCCACCAGTGATTTCGGAACTGAAGCTTTCTTT. Amino acid sequence: CATSDFGTEAFF.

V is TRBV6-6 and J is TRBJ1-1; unclear D gene. Germline loops: CDR1 MNHNY, CDR2 SVGAGI (reference sequence). V gave up 6 bases and J gave up 4 bases, with 18 bases separating them. The CDR3 spans 15 residues. The DNA for the CDR3 is TGTGCCAGCAGGCCTACCCGTGGAGGTTTCACTGAAGCTTTCTTT. Protein sequence: CASRPTRGGFTEAFF.

The rearrangement links TRBV6-1 to TRBJ1-2; D not resolved. Germline assignment: CDR1 MNHNS and CDR2 SASEGT. The CDR3 contains 13 residues. The V and J ends lost 3 bases and 4 bases respectively, with 9 bases between them. The CDR3 nucleotides are TGTGCCAGCAGTGACAGCTCCGGCTATGGCTACACCTTC. It yields the protein CASSDSSGYGYTF.

The chain joins TRBV3-1 (or the pseudogene TRBV3-2) to TRBJ2-5; D perhaps matches TRBD2 (5 bases). Germline-derived CDR1 and CDR2 are LGHDT and YNNKEL (reference sequence). V was clipped by 3 bases and J by 0 bases, with 11 bases between them. CDR3 length: 15 residues. The CDR3 protein is CASSQKREYQETQYF. The CDR3 bases are TGTGCCAGCAGCCAGAAAAGGGAGTACCAAGAGACCCAGTACTTC.

The gene calls are TRBV13 and TRBJ2-4, with D perhaps matching TRBD2 (5 bases). Germline V lookup: CDR1 PRHDT, CDR2 FYEKMQ (reference sequence). With 5 bases removed from V and 5 bases from J, the gap between germline ends came to 19 bases. This CDR3 region has 16 residues. The CDR3 reads CASSPTGLETQNIQYF. The DNA of the CDR3 is TGTGCCAGCAGCCCGACGGGGTTAGAAACCCAAAACATTCAGTACTTC.

The V and J genes are TRBV7-9 and TRBJ1-1, with a weak D call TRBD1 (6 bases). Germline V lookup: CDR1 SEHNR, CDR2 FQNEAQ (reference sequence). V lost 5 bases to trimming and J lost 1 base, with 11 bases between them. CDR3 length equals 14 residues. The CDR3 bases are TGTGCCAGCAGCACCGGGACACCGAACACTGAAGCTTTCTTT. It yields the protein CASSTGTPNTEAFF.

V gene TRBV3-1 (or the pseudogene TRBV3-2) combines with J gene TRBJ2-1, with 10 bases fitting TRBD2. From germline, CDR1 is LGHDT and CDR2 YNNKEL (reference sequence). There are 18 residues in the CDR3. The J segment lost 0 bases and the V segment lost 0 bases, leaving 5 bases of the junction unmatched. As DNA, the CDR3 is TGTGCCAGCAGCCAAGACCTAGCGGGGGCCTTCTCCTACAATGAGCAGTTCTTC. It codes for CASSQDLAGAFSYNEQFF.

This sequence joins TRBV9 and TRBJ1-3; D gene ambiguous. The V gene's germline CDR1 is SGDLS and CDR2 YYNGEE. This CDR3 region has 16 residues. Trimming cost V 4 bases and J 2 bases, with 16 bases left between them. CDR3 in amino acids: CASSQHSGETGNTIYF. The CDR3, as DNA: TGTGCCAGCAGCCAACATTCCGGGGAGACTGGAAACACCATATATTTT.

This chain joins TRBV30 and TRBJ2-7; D not certain. CDR1 and CDR2 (germline): GTSNPN, SVGIG (reference sequence). The CDR3 consists of 11 residues. V lost 2 bases and J 2 bases, leaving 4 bases between the germline ends. The CDR3 sequence is CAWSTAYEQYF. CDR3 in DNA: TGTGCCTGGAGTACAGCCTACGAGCAGTACTTC.

V and J are TRBV7-9 and TRBJ2-3; D gene ambiguous. The CDR3 totals 11 residues. Germline CDR1 and CDR2: SEHNR and FQNEAQ (reference sequence). The ends were cut back, 6 bases at V and 7 bases at J, with 8 bases in the middle. The CDR3 region is CASSFTHTQYF. CDR3 nucleotides: TGTGCCAGCAGTTTCACGCATACGCAGTATTTT.

The chain recombines TRBV7-2 with TRBJ2-7; TRBD2 is a possible D gene (6 bases). V was pared by 1 base and J by 4 bases, with 11 bases between. CDR1 is SGHTA and CDR2 is FQGNSA in the germline V gene. There are 14 residues in the CDR3. Here the CDR3 DNA reads TGTGCCAGCAGCTTAGGCAGGAGGGTATACGAGCAGTACTTC. Its protein product is CASSLGRRVYEQYF. Using reference TRBV7-2 and TRBJ2-7 for the parts outside the CDR3, the full variable domain is GAGVSQSPSNKVTEKGKDVELRCDPISGHTALYWYRQSLGQGLEFLIYFQGNSAPDKSGLPSDRFSAERTGGSVSTLTIQRTQQEDSAVYLCASSLGRRVYEQYFGPGTRLTVT.

V and J are TRBV7-9 and TRBJ1-3; maybe TRBD1 (6 bases). Germline V gene sequence: CDR1 SEHNR, CDR2 FQNEAQ (reference sequence). The CDR3 length is 16 residues. V dropped 4 bases and J dropped 4 bases, with 17 bases sitting between them. The CDR3 loop reads CASSWGAMGRGNTIYF. For the CDR3, the DNA is TGTGCCAGCAGCTGGGGGGCCATGGGAAGAGGAAACACCATATATTTT.

The rearrangement links TRBV5-1 to TRBJ2-1; a possible D gene is TRBD2 (5 bases). Germline V gene sequence: CDR1 SGHRS, CDR2 YFSETQ. The CDR3 contains 15 residues. V lost 0 bases to trimming and J lost 9 bases, with 16 bases between them. The CDR3 loop reads CASSLDPSRGSEQFF. CDR3 nucleotide sequence: TGCGCCAGCAGCTTGGATCCTAGCAGAGGGAGTGAGCAGTTCTTC.

This chain connects TRBV10-2 to TRBJ2-1, with 8 bases that match TRBD1. Germline values: CDR1 WSHSY, CDR2 SAAADI. The CDR3 is 15 amino acids. With V trimmed by 5 bases and J by 12 bases, 15 bases remained unmatched. CDR3 in DNA: TGCGCCAGCAGTCTGACCGGGACAGGCGACTTTGTGCAGTTCTTC. This codes for CASSLTGTGDFVQFF.

This rearrangement joins TRBV14 to TRBJ1-4; D ambiguous. CDR1 and CDR2 (germline): SGHDN, FVKESK. Trimming removed 1 base at V and 8 bases at J, with 17 bases between. The CDR3 consists of 16 residues. This CDR3 reads CASSQGTLAFGEKLFF. The CDR3 nucleotides read TGTGCCAGCAGCCAAGGAACTCTTGCCTTTGGGGAAAAACTGTTTTTT. Full variable domain (rest looked up from reference TRBV14 and TRBJ1-4): EAGVTQFPSHSVIEKGQTVTLRCDPISGHDNLYWYRRVMGKEIKFLLHFVKESKQDESGMPNNRFLAERTGGTYSTLKVQPAELEDSGVYFCASSQGTLAFGEKLFFGSGTQLSVL.

The V gene is TRBV27, the J gene TRBJ2-7; D gene unclear. The germline V gene has CDR1 MNHEY and CDR2 SMNVEV (reference sequence). The CDR3 extends over 12 amino acids. V lost 5 bases and J 3 bases, leaving 8 bases between the germline ends. CDR3 coding DNA: TGTGCCAGCAGTCCGAATATCTACGAGCAGTACTTC. Its protein is CASSPNIYEQYF.

This chain links TRBV6-1 with TRBJ2-7; TRBD1 matches at 7 bases. Germline CDR1 reads MNHNS; CDR2 reads SASEGT. Trimming removed 6 bases from V and 4 bases from J; junction bases left unmatched: 12. The length of the CDR3 is 15 residues. CDR3 sequence reads: CASRAVQGQPYEQYF. The CDR3 coding sequence is TGTGCCAGCAGGGCCGTACAGGGACAGCCTTACGAGCAGTACTTC.

This chain connects TRBV5-6 to TRBJ1-2; D gene ambiguous. Germline V gene lookup returns CDR1 SGHDT and CDR2 YYEEEE. The CDR3 is 14 amino acids. Trimming shortened V by 0 bases and J by 8 bases, and 14 bases separated the two germline ends. The CDR3, as DNA: TGTGCCAGCAGCTTGGTTAATAACCCCGTAGGCTACACCTTC. Encoded protein: CASSLVNNPVGYTF.

The chain joins TRBV9 to TRBJ1-1, with 7 positions matching TRBD1. Trimming removed 3 bases from V and 2 bases from J; junction bases left unmatched: 7. Germline V CDR1 and CDR2: SGDLS, YYNGEE. CDR3 length equals 15 residues. CDR3 bases: TGTGCCAGCAGCGAGGGACAGACCCTTAACACTGAAGCTTTCTTT. Its translation: CASSEGQTLNTEAFF.

The V call is TRBV7-9, the J call TRBJ2-6; perhaps D is TRBD1 or TRBD2 (6 bases each). This CDR3 contains 15 residues. Germline CDR1 reads SEHNR; CDR2 reads FQNEAQ (reference sequence). Trimming took off 1 base at V and 4 bases at J, with 8 bases between the two ends. The CDR3 nucleotides read TGTGCCAGCAGCTTAGGGGGGGCGGGGGCCAACGTCCTGACTTTC. Encoded protein: CASSLGGAGANVLTF. Based on the CDR3 plus reference TRBV7-9 and TRBJ2-6, the full variable domain is DTGVSQNPRHKITKRGQNVTFRCDPISEHNRLYWYRQTLGQGPEFLTYFQNEAQLEKSRLLSDRFSAERPKGSFSTLEIQRTEQGDSAMYLCASSLGGAGANVLTFGAGSRLTVL.

This clone was observed a few times. The chain employs TRBV9 and TRBJ1-6; no firm D call. From germline, CDR1 is SGDLS and CDR2 YYNGEE. V shed 4 bases and J shed 6 bases, with 14 bases lying between them. This CDR3 is 15 amino acids long. The CDR3 sequence: CASSLGSGPNSPLHF. For the CDR3, the DNA is TGTGCCAGCAGCCTCGGGTCAGGTCCTAATTCACCCCTCCACTTT.

The CDR3 loop is CASSPGTLGDTEAFF. The CDR3 region has the DNA TGTGCCAGCAGCCCCGGGACTCTCGGGGACACTGAAGCTTTCTTT. The rearrangement links TRBV6-5 to TRBJ1-1; D may be TRBD1 (5 bases). V gave up 6 bases and J gave up 3 bases, with 17 bases separating them. The germline CDR1 and CDR2 sequences are MNHEY and SVGAGI. There are 15 residues in the CDR3.